The 6 T cell receptor beta chains below come from one sample, sequenced in a study of blood T cell repertoires in COVID-19. Assay used: immunoSEQ multiplex PCR; TCRdb lists only in-frame clones, some missing. The table lists roughly 240,000 clones, roughly 82% of them singletons, with roughly 2% in the top ten. Sequenced material: PBMCs or T cells enriched from blood (not recorded which). Receptors were obtained from a woman between 50 and 59 years old who had recovered from COVID-19.

This clone was seen a few times. Written as DNA, the CDR3 is TGTGCCAGCACCGCCGACAGCTTCTATAATTCACCCCTCCACTTT. Its protein product is CASTADSFYNSPLHF. The chain has TRBV2 and TRBJ1-6, with D possibly TRBD1 on 5 matching bases. Trimming stripped 7 bases from V and 3 bases from J, with 13 bases between. The CDR3 loop spans 15 amino acids. Germline CDR1 reads SNHLY; CDR2 reads FYNNEI.

The chain joins TRBV7-8 to TRBJ2-3; the D is unclear. V was shortened by 0 bases and J by 2 bases, with 12 bases between the two germline ends. Germline loops: CDR1 SGHVS, CDR2 FQNEAQ. The CDR3 consists of 16 residues. The CDR3 nucleotides are TGTGCCAGCAGCTTAGCTAGGTGGGCTCTCACAGATACGCAGTATTTT. Protein product: CASSLARWALTDTQYF. The full variable domain, rest sourced from reference TRBV7-8 and TRBJ2-3, is GAGVSQSPRYKVAKRGQDVALRCDPISGHVSLFWYQQALGQGPEFLTYFQNEAQLDKSGLPSDRFFAERPEGSVSTLKIQRTQQEDSAVYLCASSLARWALTDTQYFGPGTRLTVL.

This rearrangement joins TRBV30 to TRBJ2-7; 9 bases align to TRBD2. The CDR3 has 14 residues. Germline CDR1 reads GTSNPN; CDR2 reads SVGIG (reference sequence). V trimming: 2 bases; J trimming: 4 bases; junction bases outside the gene matches: 6. The chain's CDR3 is CAWSKVAGDYEQYF. The CDR3 nucleotides read TGTGCCTGGAGTAAGGTAGCGGGGGATTACGAGCAGTACTTC.

This chain links TRBV27 with TRBJ2-6; 7 bases line up with TRBD1. CDR3 length: 19 residues. The germline CDR1 and CDR2 sequences are MNHEY and SMNVEV (reference sequence). With 8 bases clipped from V and 0 bases from J, the junction kept 16 bases outside the gene matches. CDR3 residues: CASFWSRDSPISGANVLTF. In DNA, the CDR3 is TGTGCCAGCTTCTGGAGCAGGGACAGCCCTATCTCTGGGGCCAACGTCCTGACTTTC.

The chain employs TRBV3-1 (or the pseudogene TRBV3-2) and TRBJ1-2, with 7 nucleotides matching TRBD1. The ends lost 4 bases at V and 4 bases at J; junction bases unmatched: 6. In germline, CDR1 is LGHDT, CDR2 YNNKEL (reference sequence). The CDR3 sequence is 14 residues long. The CDR3 DNA follows: TGTGCCAGCAGCCCCCGGGACAGCCTCTATGGCTACACCTTC. It is translated as CASSPRDSLYGYTF.

This clone was found once. The CDR3 sequence is CASSGGTGQQPQHF. CDR3 DNA: TGTGCCAGCAGCGGCGGGACAGGGCAACAGCCCCAGCATTTT. The gene calls are TRBV9 and TRBJ1-5, with 9 nucleotides matching TRBD1. The CDR3 is made up of 14 amino acids. Germline CDR1 and CDR2: SGDLS and YYNGEE. V trimming: 3 bases; J trimming: 7 bases; junction bases outside the gene matches: 5.